The source of this T cell receptor (beta chain) is a study of vaccination and CD4 T cells after COVID-19. Whole-study context: Cellular stimulation was performed using overlapping spike peptides derived from SARS-CoV-2, HCoV-NL63, HCoV-OC43 and HCoV-229E.

CDR1 is SGHRS, CDR2 YFSETQ, per germline. The CDR3 is made up of 15 amino acids. The V end lost 2 bases, the J end lost 0 bases, and 8 bases lay between the germline ends. This clonotype was detected only a few times. Its antigen is as yet unknown. Scientists ran DNA taken from cultured CD4+ T cells through the Oncomine TCR Beta short-read assay for sequencing. TCRdb recomputed calls from the PCR reads with MiXCR, one row per CDR3 protein. The sample comprises about 27,000 distinct CDR3 sequences, 55% to 80% of which are singletons, and around 17% rests with the top ten. Treatment specified: roughly 10-day PBMC culture with coronavirus spike peptide pools or control peptides (ViraFEST assay).

The chain uses TRBV5-1 and TRBJ2-2; tentatively, D is TRBD1 (6 bases). This TCR came from a human donor who received a COVID-19 vaccine. The sequencing used CD4+ T cells from blood, cultured in vitro, collected after SARS-CoV-2 vaccination. In DNA, the CDR3 is TGCGCCAGCAGCTTCACAGGGACGAACACCGGGGAGCTGTTTTTT. Residues: CASSFTGTNTGELFF. The variable domain in full, with the rest retrieved from reference TRBV5-1 and TRBJ2-2, is KAGVTQTPRYLIKTRGQQVTLSCSPISGHRSVSWYQQTPGQGLQFLFEYFSETQRNKGNFPGRFSGRQFSNSRSEMNVSTLELGDSALYLCASSFTGTNTGELFFGEGSRLTVL.